This is a list of T cell receptor beta chains from one sample in a study of blood T cell repertoires in COVID-19. This table comes from immunoSEQ multiplex PCR, and its TCRdb copy is limited to in-frame clones, with some not included. Here the sample spans about 58,000 clones, approximately 86% being singletons. Sequenced: peripheral blood. These TCRs come from a woman aged 70-85 years with active COVID-19. The CDR3 runs from the conserved cysteine through the conserved F or W. A D gene is named only where the DNA matches it firmly. For some rows the clone size is stated as once, few or many, or as a class when expanded; others skip it.

D: TRBD1
size: -
J: TRBJ1-1
V: TRBV18
CDR3: CASSLGQGEAFF
DNA: TGTGCCAGCTCACTCGGACAGGGTGAAGCTTTCTTT

D: TRBD1
size: -
J: TRBJ1-2
V: TRBV2
CDR3: CASSKGQDYGYTF
DNA: TGTGCCAGCAGTAAGGGACAGGACTATGGCTACACCTTC

D: -
size: once
J: TRBJ1-1
V: TRBV30
CDR3: CAWSETAEAFF
DNA: TGTGCCTGGAGTGAGACAGCTGAAGCTTTCTTT

D: TRBD1
size: -
J: TRBJ2-7
V: TRBV27
CDR3: CASSLNSRDSLAHEQYF
DNA: TGTGCCAGCAGTTTGAATAGCCGGGACAGTTTAGCCCACGAGCAGTACTTC

D: TRBD2
size: -
J: TRBJ2-7
V: TRBV6-6
CDR3: CASTLGGSTYEQYF
DNA: TGTGCCAGCACCTTAGGCGGGAGCACCTACGAGCAGTACTTC

D: TRBD2
size: once
J: TRBJ2-1
V: TRBV11-2
CDR3: CASSLKGLDVYNEQFF
DNA: TGTGCCAGCAGCTTAAAGGGACTAGATGTTTACAATGAGCAGTTCTTC

D: -
size: few
J: TRBJ1-2
V: TRBV11-2
CDR3: CASSLLSSGRGFNYGYTF
DNA: TGTGCCAGCAGCTTATTATCCTCGGGCCGAGGGTTTAACTATGGCTACACCTTC

D: TRBD2
size: -
J: TRBJ2-7
V: TRBV27
CDR3: CASSLSVPRWGGFREQYF
DNA: TGTGCCAGCAGTTTATCCGTCCCCCGTTGGGGGGGGTTCCGCGAGCAGTACTTC

D: TRBD2
size: -
J: TRBJ2-5
V: TRBV14
CDR3: CASSPPSNSGSDQETQYF
DNA: TGTGCCAGCAGCCCCCCCTCCAATAGCGGGAGTGACCAAGAGACCCAGTACTTC

D: -
size: -
J: TRBJ1-1
V: TRBV6-1
CDR3: CASSEGAGLLGTEAFF
DNA: TGTGCCAGCAGTGAAGGGGCAGGCTTATTGGGCACTGAAGCTTTCTTT

D: TRBD2
size: -
J: TRBJ2-7
V: TRBV6-4
CDR3: CASSGGRAGYEQYF
DNA: TGTGCCAGCAGTGGGGGGAGGGCCGGCTACGAGCAGTACTTC

D: -
size: -
J: TRBJ1-6
V: TRBV27
CDR3: CASTPSGDSPLHF
DNA: TGTGCCAGCACCCCCTCAGGGGATTCACCCCTCCACTTT

D: TRBD2
size: once
J: TRBJ2-5
V: TRBV29-1
CDR3: CSVAREGTQETQYF
DNA: TGCAGCGTTGCCCGGGAGGGGACCCAAGAGACCCAGTACTTC

D: -
size: -
J: TRBJ2-3
V: TRBV4-2
CDR3: CASSQVVAGEDTQYF
DNA: TGTGCCAGCAGCCAAGTAGTCGCGGGCGAAGATACGCAGTATTTT

D: TRBD1
size: -
J: TRBJ1-5
V: TRBV20-1
CDR3: CSASAGGGQPQHF
DNA: TGCAGTGCTAGTGCAGGGGGCGGACAGCCCCAGCATTTT

D: TRBD1
size: -
J: TRBJ2-2
V: TRBV6-5
CDR3: CASRGTGKTGELFF
DNA: TGTGCCAGCAGAGGGACAGGGAAGACCGGGGAGCTGTTTTTT

D: -
size: few
J: TRBJ2-2
V: TRBV10-1
CDR3: CASRDSNTGELFF
DNA: TGCGCCAGCAGGGACAGTAACACCGGGGAGCTGTTTTTT

D: TRBD2
size: -
J: TRBJ2-7
V: TRBV19
CDR3: CASTQAGGSSYEQYF
DNA: TGTGCCAGTACCCAAGCCGGCGGGAGCTCCTACGAGCAGTACTTC

D: TRBD2
size: -
J: TRBJ2-1
V: TRBV15
CDR3: CATSTLNPGGRINEQFF
DNA: TGTGCCACCAGCACACTAAACCCGGGCGGGAGAATTAATGAGCAGTTCTTC

D: -
size: -
J: TRBJ2-7
V: TRBV12-3/TRBV12-4
CDR3: CASSRDWNYEQYF
DNA: TGTGCCAGCAGTCGAGACTGGAACTACGAGCAGTACTTC

D: -
size: -
J: TRBJ2-1
V: TRBV6-5
CDR3: CASRSLAAAYNEQFF
DNA: TGTGCCAGCAGATCCCTCGCTGCGGCCTACAATGAGCAGTTCTTC

D: -
size: -
J: TRBJ2-5
V: TRBV5-6
CDR3: CASSSELVLYQETQYF
DNA: TGTGCCAGCAGCTCAGAACTAGTCTTGTACCAAGAGACCCAGTACTTC

D: -
size: -
J: TRBJ1-4
V: TRBV5-6
CDR3: CASTWQGGNEKLFF
DNA: TGTGCCAGCACCTGGCAGGGTGGTAATGAAAAACTGTTTTTT

D: TRBD2
size: -
J: TRBJ2-7
V: TRBV10-2
CDR3: CASSESGTSGSSYEQYF
DNA: TGCGCCAGCAGTGAGTCCGGGACTAGCGGGAGCTCCTACGAGCAGTACTTC

D: TRBD1
size: few
J: TRBJ2-1
V: TRBV5-8
CDR3: CASSLGTGGNEQFF
DNA: TGTGCCAGCAGCTTGGGCACAGGGGGCAATGAGCAGTTCTTC

D: TRBD2
size: -
J: TRBJ2-5
V: TRBV18
CDR3: CASSPIAGVQETQYF
DNA: TGTGCCAGCTCACCGATAGCGGGAGTACAAGAGACCCAGTACTTC

D: TRBD2
size: once
J: TRBJ2-1
V: TRBV6-5
CDR3: CASSPGLAGYNEQFF
DNA: TGTGCCAGCAGTCCGGGACTAGCGGGTTACAATGAGCAGTTCTTC

D: -
size: -
J: TRBJ2-1
V: TRBV28
CDR3: CASSSPAGGIDEQFF
DNA: TGTGCCAGCAGTTCCCCCGCAGGGGGGATCGATGAGCAGTTCTTC

D: TRBD1
size: -
J: TRBJ2-1
V: TRBV6-5
CDR3: CASTFPGQGTNEQFF
DNA: TGTGCCAGCACCTTCCCGGGACAGGGGACCAATGAGCAGTTCTTC

D: TRBD1
size: -
J: TRBJ2-1
V: TRBV11-3
CDR3: CASSPGQAVDNEQFF
DNA: TGTGCCAGCAGCCCCGGACAGGCGGTCGACAATGAGCAGTTCTTC

D: TRBD1
size: -
J: TRBJ1-2
V: TRBV18
CDR3: CASSRMNRGLGYGYTF
DNA: TGTGCCAGCTCACGTATGAACAGGGGATTGGGCTATGGCTACACCTTC

D: -
size: -
J: TRBJ2-5
V: TRBV4-2
CDR3: CASSQEQGFRETQYF
DNA: TGTGCCAGCAGCCAAGAGCAGGGGTTCCGGGAGACCCAGTACTTC

D: -
size: -
J: TRBJ2-6
V: TRBV28
CDR3: CASSLETDFSGANVLTF
DNA: TGTGCCAGCAGTTTAGAGACAGATTTCTCTGGGGCCAACGTCCTGACTTTC

D: TRBD1
size: -
J: TRBJ1-1
V: TRBV28
CDR3: CASSPWGQGGKTEAFF
DNA: TGTGCCAGCAGTCCATGGGGACAGGGGGGAAAGACTGAAGCTTTCTTT

D: TRBD2
size: -
J: TRBJ2-3
V: TRBV28
CDR3: CASSLSGRGGTDTQYF
DNA: TGTGCCAGCAGTTTATCAGGACGGGGGGGCACAGATACGCAGTATTTT

D: TRBD1
size: -
J: TRBJ2-5
V: TRBV27
CDR3: CASSTIFQGAKGETQYF
DNA: TGTGCCAGCAGTACAATCTTCCAGGGGGCTAAGGGGGAGACCCAGTACTTC

D: -
size: -
J: TRBJ1-5
V: TRBV9
CDR3: CASSVGGDRNQPQHF
DNA: TGTGCCAGCAGCGTAGGAGGAGATCGCAATCAGCCCCAGCATTTT